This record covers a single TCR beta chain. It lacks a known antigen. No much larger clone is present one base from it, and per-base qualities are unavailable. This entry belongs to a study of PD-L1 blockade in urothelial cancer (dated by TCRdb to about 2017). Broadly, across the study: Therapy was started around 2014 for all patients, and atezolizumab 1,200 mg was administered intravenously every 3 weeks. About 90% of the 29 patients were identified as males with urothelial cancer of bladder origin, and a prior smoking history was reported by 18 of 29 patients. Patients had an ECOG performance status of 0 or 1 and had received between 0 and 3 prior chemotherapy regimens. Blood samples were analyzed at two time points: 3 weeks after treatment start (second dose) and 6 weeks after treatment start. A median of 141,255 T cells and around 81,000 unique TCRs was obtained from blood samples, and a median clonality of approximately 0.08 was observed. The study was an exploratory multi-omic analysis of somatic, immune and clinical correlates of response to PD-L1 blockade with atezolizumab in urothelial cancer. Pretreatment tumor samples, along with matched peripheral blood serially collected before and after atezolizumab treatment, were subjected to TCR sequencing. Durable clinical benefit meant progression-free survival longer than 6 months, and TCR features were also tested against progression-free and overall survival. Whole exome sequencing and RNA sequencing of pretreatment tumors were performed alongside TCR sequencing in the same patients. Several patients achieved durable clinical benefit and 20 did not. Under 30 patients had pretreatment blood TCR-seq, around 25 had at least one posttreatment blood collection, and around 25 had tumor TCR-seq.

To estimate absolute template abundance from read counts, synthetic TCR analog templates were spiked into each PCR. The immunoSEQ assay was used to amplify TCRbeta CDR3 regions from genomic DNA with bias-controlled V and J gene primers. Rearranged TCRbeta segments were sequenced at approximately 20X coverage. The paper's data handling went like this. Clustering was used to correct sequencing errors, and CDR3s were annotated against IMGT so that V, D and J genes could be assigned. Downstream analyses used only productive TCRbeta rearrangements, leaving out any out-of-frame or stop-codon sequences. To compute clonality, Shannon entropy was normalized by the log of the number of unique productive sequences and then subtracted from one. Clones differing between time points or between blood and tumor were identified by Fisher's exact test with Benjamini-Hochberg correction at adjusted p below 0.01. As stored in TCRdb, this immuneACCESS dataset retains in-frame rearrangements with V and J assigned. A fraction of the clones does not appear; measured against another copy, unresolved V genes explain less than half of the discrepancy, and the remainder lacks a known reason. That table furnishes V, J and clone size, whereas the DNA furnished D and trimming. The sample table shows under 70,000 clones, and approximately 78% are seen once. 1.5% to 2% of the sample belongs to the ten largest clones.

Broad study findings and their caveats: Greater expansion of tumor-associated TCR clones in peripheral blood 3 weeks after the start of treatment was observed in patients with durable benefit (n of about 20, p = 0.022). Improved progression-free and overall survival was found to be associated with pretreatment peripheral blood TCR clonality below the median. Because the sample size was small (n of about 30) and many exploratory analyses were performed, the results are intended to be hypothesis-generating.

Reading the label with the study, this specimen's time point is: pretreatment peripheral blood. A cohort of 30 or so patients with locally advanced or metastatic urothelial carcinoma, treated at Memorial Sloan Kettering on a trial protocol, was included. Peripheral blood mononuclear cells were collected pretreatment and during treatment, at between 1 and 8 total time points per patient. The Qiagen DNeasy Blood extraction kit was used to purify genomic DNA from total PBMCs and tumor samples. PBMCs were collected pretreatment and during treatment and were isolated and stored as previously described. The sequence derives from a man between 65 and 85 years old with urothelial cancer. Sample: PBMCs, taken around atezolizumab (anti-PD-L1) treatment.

The CDR3 loop reads CASSRTSRETQYF. The sequenced DNA is TGTGCCAGCAGCCGGACTTCACGGGAGACCCAGTACTTC. The sequence links TRBV7-3 to TRBJ2-5, with a tentative D gene TRBD2 over 5 matching bases. Reading from cysteine to phenylalanine, the CDR3 counts 13 amino acids. Of all the DNA, just the CDR3 is kept, 39 bases in frame from base 1. The germline V gene sets CDR1 to SGHTA and CDR2 to FQGTGA. At the junction V is shortened by 5 bases and J by 5 bases, with 12 bases in between. With all but the CDR3 taken from the reference TRBV7-3 and TRBJ2-5 genes, the full variable domain is: GAGVSQTPSNKVTEKGKYVELRCDPISGHTALYWYRQSLGQGPEFLIYFQGTGAADDSGLPNDRFFAVRPEGSVSTLKIQRTERGDSAVYLCASSRTSRETQYFGPGTRLLVL.